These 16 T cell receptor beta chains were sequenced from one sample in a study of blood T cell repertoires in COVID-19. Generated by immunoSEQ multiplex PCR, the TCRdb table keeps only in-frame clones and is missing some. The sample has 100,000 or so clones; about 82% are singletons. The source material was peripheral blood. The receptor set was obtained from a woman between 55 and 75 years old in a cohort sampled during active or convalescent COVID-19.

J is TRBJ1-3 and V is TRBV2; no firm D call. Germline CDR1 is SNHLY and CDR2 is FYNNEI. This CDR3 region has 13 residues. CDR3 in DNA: TGTGCAGGACTAGAGAGCTCTGGAAACACCATATATTTT. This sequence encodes CAGLESSGNTIYF.

As DNA, the CDR3 is TGTGCTAGTGGTTTGGGACGGGGGGGTCAAGAGACCCAGTACTTC. Its protein product is CASGLGRGGQETQYF. The chain has TRBV12-5 and TRBJ2-5; 8 positions agree with TRBD2. Germline V gives CDR1 LGHNT, CDR2 FRNRAP. The CDR3 sequence is 15 residues long. After removal of 1 base from V and 2 bases from J, the junction contained 3 bases not matched to a gene.

The CDR3, as DNA: TGTGCCAGCAGCCTTGGGACAGGGGGCTCTGGGGCCAACGTCCTGACTTTC. This translates into CASSLGTGGSGANVLTF. This chain connects TRBV9 to TRBJ2-6; the match to TRBD1 covers 11 bases. Trimming removed 4 bases from V and 0 bases from J; junction bases left unmatched: 3. The CDR3 runs to 17 residues. Germline V lookup: CDR1 SGDLS, CDR2 YYNGEE.

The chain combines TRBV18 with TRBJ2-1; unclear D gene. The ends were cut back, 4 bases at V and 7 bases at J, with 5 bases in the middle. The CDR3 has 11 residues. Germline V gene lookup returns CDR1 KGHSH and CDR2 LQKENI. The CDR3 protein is CASSLENEQFF. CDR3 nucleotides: TGTGCCAGCTCACTGGAGAATGAGCAGTTCTTC.

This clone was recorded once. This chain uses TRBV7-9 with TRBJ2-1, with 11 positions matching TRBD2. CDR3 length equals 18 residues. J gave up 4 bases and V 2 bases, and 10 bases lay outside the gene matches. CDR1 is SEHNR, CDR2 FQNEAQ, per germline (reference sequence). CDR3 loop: CASSLNFLAGGLYNEQFF. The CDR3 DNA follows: TGTGCCAGCAGCTTAAATTTCCTAGCGGGGGGCCTATACAATGAGCAGTTCTTC.

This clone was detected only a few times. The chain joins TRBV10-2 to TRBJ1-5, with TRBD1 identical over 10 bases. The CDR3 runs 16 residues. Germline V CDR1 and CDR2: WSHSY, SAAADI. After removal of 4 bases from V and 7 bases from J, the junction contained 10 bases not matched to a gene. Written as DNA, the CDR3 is TGCGCCAGCAGTGTCGCGAGGGGGACAGGGGACCAGCCCCAGCATTTT. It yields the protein CASSVARGTGDQPQHF.

This CDR3 is CASSEIGAGGYTF. The CDR3 region has the DNA TGTGCCAGCAGTGAAATAGGGGCGGGAGGCTACACCTTC. The V call is TRBV2, the J call TRBJ1-2; D is possibly TRBD1 (5 bases). Trimming stripped 2 bases from V and 8 bases from J, with 12 bases between. There are 13 residues in the CDR3. The germline CDR1 and CDR2 sequences are SNHLY and FYNNEI.

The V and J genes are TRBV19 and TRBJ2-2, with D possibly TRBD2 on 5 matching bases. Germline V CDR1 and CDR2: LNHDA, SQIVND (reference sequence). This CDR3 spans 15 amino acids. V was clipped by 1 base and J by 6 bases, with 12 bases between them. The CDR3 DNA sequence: TGTGCCAGTAGTATAGGGACTCCCGATGCCGGGGAGCTGTTTTTT. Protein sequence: CASSIGTPDAGELFF.

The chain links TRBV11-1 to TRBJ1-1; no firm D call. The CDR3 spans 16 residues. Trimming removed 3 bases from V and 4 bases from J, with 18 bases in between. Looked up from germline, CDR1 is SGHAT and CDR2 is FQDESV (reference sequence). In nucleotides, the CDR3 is TGTGCCAGCAGCTTCCTTACTCCGACCGAGGGCACTGAAGCTTTCTTT. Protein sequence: CASSFLTPTEGTEAFF.

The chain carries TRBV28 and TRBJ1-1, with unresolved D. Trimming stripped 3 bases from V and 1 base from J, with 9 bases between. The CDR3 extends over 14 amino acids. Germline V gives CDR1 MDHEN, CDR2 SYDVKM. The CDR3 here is CASSFRRRNTEAFF. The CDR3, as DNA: TGTGCCAGCAGTTTTAGGAGGAGGAACACTGAAGCTTTCTTT.

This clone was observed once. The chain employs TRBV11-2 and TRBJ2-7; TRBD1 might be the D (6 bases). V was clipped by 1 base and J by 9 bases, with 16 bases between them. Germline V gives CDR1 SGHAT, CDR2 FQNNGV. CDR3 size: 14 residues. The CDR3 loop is CASSLVALGTPQYF. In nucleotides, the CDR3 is TGTGCCAGCAGCTTAGTTGCCCTGGGGACACCGCAGTACTTC. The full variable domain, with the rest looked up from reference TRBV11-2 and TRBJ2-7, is EAGVAQSPRYKIIEKRQSVAFWCNPISGHATLYWYQQILGQGPKLLIQFQNNGVVDDSQLPKDRFSAERLKGVDSTLKIQPAKLEDSAVYLCASSLVALGTPQYFGPGTRLTVT.

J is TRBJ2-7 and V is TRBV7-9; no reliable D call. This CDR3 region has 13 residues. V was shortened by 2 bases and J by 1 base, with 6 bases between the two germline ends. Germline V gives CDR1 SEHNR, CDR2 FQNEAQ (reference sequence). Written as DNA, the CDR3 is TGTGCCAGCAGCTTAACCAGATCCTACGAGCAGTACTTC. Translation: CASSLTRSYEQYF.

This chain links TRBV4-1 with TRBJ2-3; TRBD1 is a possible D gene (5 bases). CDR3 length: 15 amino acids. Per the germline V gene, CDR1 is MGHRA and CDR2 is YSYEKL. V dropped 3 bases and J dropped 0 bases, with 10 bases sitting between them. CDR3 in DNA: TGCGCCAGCAGCCATAGTGGACAAAGCACAGATACGCAGTATTTT. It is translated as CASSHSGQSTDTQYF.

CDR3 bases: TGTGCCAGCAGCCTTCACGGGAATTCACCCCTCCACTTT. It is translated as CASSLHGNSPLHF. The V gene is TRBV7-3, the J gene TRBJ1-6; no clear D gene. CDR1 and CDR2 from the germline V gene are SGHTA and FQGTGA. Trimming took 5 bases from V and 7 from J, leaving 9 bases between them. CDR3 size: 13 residues.

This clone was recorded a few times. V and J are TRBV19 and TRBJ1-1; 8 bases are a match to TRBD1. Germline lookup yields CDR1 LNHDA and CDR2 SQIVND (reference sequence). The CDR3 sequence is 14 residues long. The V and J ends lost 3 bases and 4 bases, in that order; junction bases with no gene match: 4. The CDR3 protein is CASSITGGATEAFF. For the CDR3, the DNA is TGTGCCAGTAGTATCACAGGGGGAGCCACTGAAGCTTTCTTT.

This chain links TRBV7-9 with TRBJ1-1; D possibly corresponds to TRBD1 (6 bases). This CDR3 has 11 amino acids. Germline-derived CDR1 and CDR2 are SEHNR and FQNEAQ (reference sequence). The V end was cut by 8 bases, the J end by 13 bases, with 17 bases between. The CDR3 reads CASGQRTSDFF. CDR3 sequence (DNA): TGTGCCAGCGGACAGAGGACATCTGATTTCTTT.